This is a list of T cell receptor beta chains from one sample in a study of Graves' ophthalmopathy and Graves' hyperthyroidism. TCRdb reprocessed the multiplex PCR reads via MiXCR and lists one record per CDR3 protein. The data contain approximately 480,000 distinct CDR3 sequences, 13% to 15% of them singletons. Input material: blood. Receptors were obtained from a woman aged 25 to 45 with Graves' ophthalmopathy. The CDR3 runs from the conserved cysteine through the conserved F or W.

V gene	J gene	CDR3 protein
TRBV20-1	TRBJ2-7	CSARGRNLSGTRYEQYF
TRBV4-1	TRBJ1-3	CASSHQYSGNTIYF
TRBV27	TRBJ1-1	CASSLSFWGRLNTEAFF
TRBV12-3/TRBV12-4	TRBJ2-7	CASSLSSQGNYEQYF
TRBV6-1	TRBJ2-7	CASGEADSSYEQYF
TRBV4-2	TRBJ2-7	CASSQEGDISYEQYF
TRBV6-5	TRBJ2-7	CASSPSWSASSYEQYF
TRBV28	TRBJ1-5	CASSFTGYRNQPHHF
TRBV30	TRBJ2-7	CAWTWGDSSYEQYF
TRBV7-9	TRBJ2-7	CASTDSRYEQYF
TRBV12-3/TRBV12-4	TRBJ1-1	CASSFGNTEAFF
TRBV19	TRBJ2-7	CASSIGDESYEQYF
TRBV18	TRBJ2-5	CASSPAASGGQETQYF
TRBV12-3/TRBV12-4	TRBJ2-7	CASSLRRGDAYEQYF
TRBV12-3/TRBV12-4	TRBJ1-5	CASSWSNQPQHF
TRBV25-1	TRBJ1-6	CASSDRDTVHSPLHF
TRBV12-3/TRBV12-4	TRBJ1-1	CASSFVYFGGTEAFF
TRBV12-3/TRBV12-4	TRBJ1-2	CASSLGVIPGYTF
TRBV6-1	TRBJ2-2	CASSEEAGVGGELFF
TRBV5-1	TRBJ2-4	CASSLRGDIKYF
TRBV28	TRBJ2-7	CASSPHGAYEQYF
TRBV20-1	TRBJ2-7	CSASGTGGHYEQYF
TRBV11-3	TRBJ1-1	CASSSSTVLSEAFF
TRBV29-1	TRBJ1-1	CSVGGGEAFF
TRBV12-5	TRBJ2-7	CASGSLGSSYEQYF
TRBV7-9	TRBJ2-7	CASSFQATYEQYF
TRBV12-3/TRBV12-4	TRBJ1-2	CASSPDVIGYTF
TRBV12-3/TRBV12-4	TRBJ1-5	CASRLTGSGNQPQHF
TRBV7-6	TRBJ2-2	CASSRRQLSLLSGLSNTGELFF
TRBV5-1	TRBJ1-1	CASSWDGDTEAFF
TRBV28	TRBJ2-7	CASSPRDYEQYF
TRBV28	TRBJ2-2	CASSSLRAANTGELFF
TRBV6-2/TRBV6-3	TRBJ1-1	CASSYSIGGPNTEAFF
TRBV29-1	TRBJ2-7	CSVGGSEPYEQYF
TRBV5-1	TRBJ2-7	CASSLGSGDGSYEQYF
TRBV12-5	TRBJ2-7	CASGFNDRDRRYF
TRBV28	TRBJ1-1	CASSLTGLIAEAFF
TRBV29-1	TRBJ1-1	CSVETGVNTEAFF
TRBV6-4	TRBJ1-1	CASTRDGGENTEAFF
TRBV27	TRBJ1-2	CASSLVGTNYGYTF
TRBV11-2	TRBJ1-1	CASSLGRGPEAFF
TRBV6-1	TRBJ1-5	CASSEVGGEAPQHF
TRBV20-1	TRBJ2-7	CSARPSSAGYEQYF
TRBV7-7	TRBJ2-2	CASSDKTGDTGELFF
TRBV12-3/TRBV12-4	TRBJ1-5	CASSPPGQGASLGQPQHF
TRBV27	TRBJ1-1	CASSYAASTEAFF
TRBV6-1	TRBJ2-2	CASSEVVKNTGELFF
TRBV7-2	TRBJ2-7	CASFSGRAPNEQYF
TRBV6-1	TRBJ2-5	CASTDGGKETQYF
TRBV12-3/TRBV12-4	TRBJ2-5	CASTLAGREGETQYF
TRBV20-1	TRBJ1-1	CSARKKRPTGEAFF
TRBV12-3/TRBV12-4	TRBJ1-1	CASRPPPWNTEAFF
TRBV12-3/TRBV12-4	TRBJ2-7	CASSSTDRALYEQYF